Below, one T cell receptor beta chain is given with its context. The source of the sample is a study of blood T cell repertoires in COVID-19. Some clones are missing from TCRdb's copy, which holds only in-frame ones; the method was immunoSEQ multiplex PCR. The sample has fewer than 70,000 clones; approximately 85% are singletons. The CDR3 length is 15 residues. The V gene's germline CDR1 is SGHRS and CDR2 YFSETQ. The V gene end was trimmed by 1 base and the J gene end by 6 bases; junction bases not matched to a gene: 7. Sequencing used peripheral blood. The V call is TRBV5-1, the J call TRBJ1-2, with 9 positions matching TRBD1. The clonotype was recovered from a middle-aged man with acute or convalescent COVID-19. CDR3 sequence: CASSLSTGGADGYTF. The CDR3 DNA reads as TGCGCCAGCAGCTTGTCTACAGGGGGCGCGGATGGCTACACCTTC.